This T cell receptor (beta chain) emerged from a study of cytomegalovirus exposure and HLA in healthy donors. Overall study results and limits: More than 15,000 TCR beta sequences were associated with HLA alleles at 0.05 false discovery rate in a later analysis.

Germline V lookup: CDR1 LNHNV, CDR2 YYDKDF (reference sequence). The CDR3 consists of 16 residues. In this sample, this clone turned up once. The antigen remains unidentified. 60 Vbeta and 13 Jbeta primers were used in PCR. Libraries were prepared by immunoSEQ multiplex PCR; TCRdb keeps only in-frame clonotypes and omits some of them. The sample lists 65,000 to 85,000 clones, around 86% occurring once. The chain joins TRBV15 to TRBJ2-5, with 11 bases that match TRBD1. The J call may be incorrect, as the DNA end agrees better with TRBJ2-7. This clonotype was sampled from a woman aged 25 to 39 in good health and CMV-seronegative. Sequencing was done on a sample of PBMCs. CDR3 in amino acids: CATSRSEGQGVYEQYF. The CDR3 nucleotides are TGTGCCACCAGCAGAAGTGAGGGACAGGGGGTTTACGAGCAGTACTTC.